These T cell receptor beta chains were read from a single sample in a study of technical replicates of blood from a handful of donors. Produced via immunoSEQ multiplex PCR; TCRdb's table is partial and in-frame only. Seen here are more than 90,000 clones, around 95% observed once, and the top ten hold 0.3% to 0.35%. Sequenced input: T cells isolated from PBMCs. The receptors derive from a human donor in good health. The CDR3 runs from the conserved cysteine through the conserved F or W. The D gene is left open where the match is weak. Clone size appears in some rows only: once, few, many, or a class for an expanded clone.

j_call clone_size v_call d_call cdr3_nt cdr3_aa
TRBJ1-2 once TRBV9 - TGTGCCAGCAGCGACGAACAGGGTGGTTGGTATGGCTACACCTTC CASSDEQGGWYGYTF
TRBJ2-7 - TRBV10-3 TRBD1 TGTGCCATCAGGGGACAGATTCCCTACGAGCAGTACTTC CAIRGQIPYEQYF
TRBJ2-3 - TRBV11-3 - TGTGCCAGCAGCCAGTCCCAGTGGGATACGCAGTATTTT CASSQSQWDTQYF
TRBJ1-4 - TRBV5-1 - TGCGCCAGCAGCCCCCAGGGGAATGAAAAACTGTTTTTT CASSPQGNEKLFF
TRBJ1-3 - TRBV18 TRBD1 TGTGCCAGCTCACCACTAATTACAGGGGATGGAAACACCATATATTTT CASSPLITGDGNTIYF
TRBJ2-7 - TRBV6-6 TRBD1 TGTGCCAGCAGTTCAGGGGGCAACGAGCAGTACTTC CASSSGGNEQYF
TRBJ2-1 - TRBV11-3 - TGTGCCAGCAGCTTATTTCTCTACAATGAGCAGTTCTTC CASSLFLYNEQFF
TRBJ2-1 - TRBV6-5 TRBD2 TGTGCCAGCAGAAGGGGACTAGAGAGCAATGAGCAGTTCTTC CASRRGLESNEQFF
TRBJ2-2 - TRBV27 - TGTGCCAGCAGTTATAAGAGGGCCGGGGAGCTGTTTTTT CASSYKRAGELFF
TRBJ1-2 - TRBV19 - TGTGCCAGTAGTAGATGGACAGAATCGCCTAAATACGGCTACACCTTC CASSRWTESPKYGYTF
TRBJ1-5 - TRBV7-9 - TGTGCCAGCAGCTTAGCGGCAGAAAACAATCAGCCCCAGCATTTT CASSLAAENNQPQHF
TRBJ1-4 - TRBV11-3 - TGTGCCAGCAGCTTATCCCGACAAGAAAAACTGTTTTTT CASSLSRQEKLFF
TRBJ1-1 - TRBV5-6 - TGTGCCAGCAGCTATGGGGGTCGGGCCTGGGGAGGTGAAGCTTTCTTT CASSYGGRAWGGEAFF
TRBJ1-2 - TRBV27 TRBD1 TGTGCCAGCAGTACCTCGGGACAGGGGTTCTCTGGCTATGGCTACACCTTC CASSTSGQGFSGYGYTF
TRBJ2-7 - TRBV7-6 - TGTGCCAGCAGCTTACCAGGGAACCCCCACGAGCAGTACTTC CASSLPGNPHEQYF
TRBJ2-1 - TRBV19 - TGTGCCAGTAGTATGGTCATGGCGGGGAACAATGAGCAGTTCTTC CASSMVMAGNNEQFF
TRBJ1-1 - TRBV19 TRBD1 TGTGCCAGTAGTCCCCTACCCCGCGCCAGGGGGGACACTGAAGCTTTCTTT CASSPLPRARGDTEAFF
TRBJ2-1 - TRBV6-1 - TGTGCCAGCAGCAGAAGCGGGCAATCCTACAATGAGCAGTTCTTC CASSRSGQSYNEQFF
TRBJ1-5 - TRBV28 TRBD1 TGTGCCAGCAGTTTAGACAGGGGGCTATATCAGCCCCAGCATTTT CASSLDRGLYQPQHF
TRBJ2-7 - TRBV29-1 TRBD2 TGCAGCGTAAGGGGGACTAGCTCCTACGAGCAGTACTTC CSVRGTSSYEQYF
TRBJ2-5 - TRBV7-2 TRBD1 TGTGCCAGCAGCATCCAGACAGGGCTCCAAGAGACCCAGTACTTC CASSIQTGLQETQYF
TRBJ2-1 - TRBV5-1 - TGCGCCAGCACCCGGACAAACTCCTACAATGAGCAGTTCTTC CASTRTNSYNEQFF
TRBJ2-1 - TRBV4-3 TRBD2 TGCGCCAGCAGCCAAGATAAAAGCGGGACTGATGAGCAGTTCTTC CASSQDKSGTDEQFF
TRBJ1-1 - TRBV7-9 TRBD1 TGTGCCAGCAGCCAGGGGCCCAGGGGGCTTAAGGGCACTGAAGCTTTCTTT CASSQGPRGLKGTEAFF
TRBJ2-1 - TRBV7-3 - TGTGCCAGCAGCTCACAGGACTACAATGAGCAGTTCTTC CASSSQDYNEQFF
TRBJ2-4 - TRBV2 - TGTGCCAGCAGGAGTATGGTCCCATTAGCCAAAAACATTCAGTACTTC CASRSMVPLAKNIQYF
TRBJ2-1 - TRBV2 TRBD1 TGTGCCAGCACCAGACAGGGCCCCTACAATGAGCAGTTCTTC CASTRQGPYNEQFF
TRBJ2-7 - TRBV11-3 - TGTGCCAGCAGCTTAGCGAGTGGTCTTGAGCAGTACTTC CASSLASGLEQYF
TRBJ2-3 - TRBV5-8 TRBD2 TGTGCCAGCAGCTATTTTGCGGGAGGCCGCACAGATACGCAGTATTTT CASSYFAGGRTDTQYF
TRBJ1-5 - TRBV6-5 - TGTGCCAGCAGCCCTACCACGAGCAATCAGCCCCAGCATTTT CASSPTTSNQPQHF
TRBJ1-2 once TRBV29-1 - TGCAGCGCAGACTTACGGGAGAGGTGGGGCTACACCTTC CSADLRERWGYTF
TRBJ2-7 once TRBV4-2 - TGTGCCAGCAGAAGCGGAAGCTACGAGCAGTACTTC CASRSGSYEQYF
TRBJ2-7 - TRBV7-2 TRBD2 TGTGCCAGCAGCTTATGGACTAGCGGGAGCTACGAGCAGTACTTC CASSLWTSGSYEQYF
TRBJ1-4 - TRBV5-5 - TGTGCCAGCAGCTTATCAGGGGATAATGAAAAACTGTTTTTT CASSLSGDNEKLFF
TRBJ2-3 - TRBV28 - TGTGCCAGCAGTCCACTCTTTGGGGGGTCTAGCACAGATACGCAGTATTTT CASSPLFGGSSTDTQYF
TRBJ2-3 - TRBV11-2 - TGTGCCAGCAGCCCGACCGGGACAGATACGCAGTATTTT CASSPTGTDTQYF
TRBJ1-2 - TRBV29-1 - TGCAGCGTTGAACCACAGCATGGCTACACCTTC CSVEPQHGYTF
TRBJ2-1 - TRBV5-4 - TGTGCCAGCAGCCTAGAAAGTTACAATGAGCAGTTCTTC CASSLESYNEQFF
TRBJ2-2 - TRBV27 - TGTGCCAGCAGTTTACCATACACCGGGGAGCTGTTTTTT CASSLPYTGELFF
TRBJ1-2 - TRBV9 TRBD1 TGTGCCAGCAGCCTCAGACAGGGCTCTGGCTACACCTTC CASSLRQGSGYTF
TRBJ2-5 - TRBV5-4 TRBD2 TGTGCCAGCAGCCAGGGACTAGCCGAAGAGACCCAGTACTTC CASSQGLAEETQYF
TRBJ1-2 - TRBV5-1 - TGCGCCAGCAGCTTGGGAGGTGGCTACACCTTC CASSLGGGYTF
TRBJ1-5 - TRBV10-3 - TGTGCCATCAGTGACGGGCAGGGAAGCAATCAGCCCCAGCATTTT CAISDGQGSNQPQHF
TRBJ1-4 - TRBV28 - TGTGCCAGCAGTTTATTGGCAGGGTCAAATGAAAAACTGTTTTTT CASSLLAGSNEKLFF
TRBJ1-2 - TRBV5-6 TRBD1 TGTGCCAGCAGCTTACGGGACAGAAGAAACGGCTACACCTTC CASSLRDRRNGYTF
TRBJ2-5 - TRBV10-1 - TGCGCCATAACGGGAGTGATGGAGACCCAGTACTTC CAITGVMETQYF
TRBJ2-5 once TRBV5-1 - TGCGCCAGCAGCTTGATAGGGAGGGAGACCCAGTACTTC CASSLIGRETQYF
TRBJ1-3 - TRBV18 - TGTGCCAGCTCACCACGGGAGAGCTCTGGAAACACCATATATTTT CASSPRESSGNTIYF
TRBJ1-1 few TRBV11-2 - TGTGCCAGCAGCGTTACGGAGGTAGGGACTGAAGCTTTCTTT CASSVTEVGTEAFF
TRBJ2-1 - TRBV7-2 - TGTGCCAGCACCATTCTAGCGCTTACTGACAATGAGCAGTTCTTC CASTILALTDNEQFF